Listed here are 32 T cell receptor beta chains from one sample, sequenced in a study of blood T cells in healthy people across ages. The use of a sample-barcoded 5' primer and a J-beta primer mix characterized a second PCR of roughly 6 to 11 cycles. MiXCR, applied by TCRdb to the 5' RACE reads, yields one record per CDR3 protein. The sample has around 780,000 distinct CDR3 sequences; roughly 24% are singletons. The data were also submitted as part of a second study, on T cells of mothers and their children.

The sequencing sample was made of blood. The receptors were sampled from a boy aged 5-17 years in good health.

The chain carries TRBV5-1 and TRBJ2-5; D ambiguous. The CDR3 consists of 12 residues. V was trimmed by 0 bases and J by 6 bases, leaving 6 bases between them. Germline V gene sequence: CDR1 SGHRS, CDR2 YFSETQ. CDR3 region: CASSLESKTQYF. The CDR3 bases are TGCGCCAGCAGCTTGGAAAGCAAGACCCAGTACTTC.

A few counts support this clonotype. The chain joins TRBV12-3 or TRBV12-4 to TRBJ1-6, with a possible D match to TRBD1 (5 bases). CDR3 length equals 14 residues. Trimming stripped 7 bases from V and 8 bases from J, with 15 bases between. The CDR3 sequence is CASTFSGGDSPLHF. The CDR3 bases are TGTGCCAGCACTTTCTCGGGGGGGGATTCACCCCTCCACTTT.

The chain has TRBV28 and TRBJ2-6, with D tentatively TRBD1 (6 bases). Germline CDR1 reads MDHEN; CDR2 reads SYDVKM. The CDR3 sequence is 16 residues long. Trimming took 6 bases from V and 4 from J, leaving 16 bases between them. The CDR3 sequence is CASRSPWGPGANVLTF. DNA of the CDR3: TGTGCCAGCAGATCCCCTTGGGGGCCCGGGGCCAACGTCCTGACTTTC.

This clonotype came up a few times. The rearrangement joins TRBV11-1 to TRBJ2-5; tentative D call: TRBD2 (5 bases). The germline CDR1 and CDR2 sequences are SGHAT and FQDESV (reference sequence). The CDR3 length is 14 residues. Trimming shortened V by 1 base and J by 7 bases, and 13 bases separated the two germline ends. CDR3 residues: CASSLDEGLGTQYF. CDR3 DNA: TGTGCCAGCAGCTTAGATGAAGGACTCGGGACCCAGTACTTC.

The V and J genes are TRBV5-1 and TRBJ2-1; 10 nucleotides agree with TRBD1. The CDR3 covers 17 residues. V was pared by 2 bases and J by 3 bases, with 8 bases of the junction left unmatched. CDR1 and CDR2 (germline): SGHRS, YFSETQ. CDR3 coding DNA: TGCGCCAGCAGCTTTAGCCGGGACAGGGGATACTACAATGAGCAGTTCTTC. Protein sequence: CASSFSRDRGYYNEQFF.

This clonotype appeared a few times. This chain uses TRBV10-2 with TRBJ2-7; the D gene is possibly TRBD2 (6 bases). There are 14 residues in the CDR3. In germline, CDR1 is WSHSY, CDR2 SAAADI. Trimming cost V 9 bases and J 3 bases, with 18 bases left between them. The DNA of the CDR3 is TGCGCCAGTCAAATCCGGGACGGGGGCTACGAGCAGTACTTC. Its protein product is CASQIRDGGYEQYF.

This clonotype was counted a few times. The chain joins TRBV7-2 to TRBJ2-1, with 9 bases matching TRBD1. CDR3 length: 15 amino acids. Trimming removed 5 bases from V and 2 bases from J; junction bases left unmatched: 4. Germline V CDR1 and CDR2: SGHTA, FQGNSA. CDR3 region: CASSKGQGTYNEQFF. The CDR3 bases are TGTGCCAGCAGCAAAGGACAGGGGACCTACAATGAGCAGTTCTTC.

This clonotype came up a few times. DNA of the CDR3: TGTGCCAGCAGCCCCACCAGCCTGGCGGGGGCTTTCACAGATACGCAGTATTTT. As protein: CASSPTSLAGAFTDTQYF. The V call is TRBV7-3, the J call TRBJ2-3, with D perhaps matching TRBD2 (7 bases). Germline CDR1 reads SGHTA; CDR2 reads FQGTGA. The CDR3 runs 18 residues. V lost 5 bases to trimming and J lost 2 bases, with 23 bases between them.

The sample holds a few counts of this clonotype. CDR3 sequence reads: CASSLGQGWYF. In nucleotides, the CDR3 is TGTGCCAGCAGTTTGGGGCAGGGTTGGTATTTT. The chain joins TRBV28 to TRBJ2-3, with a weak D call TRBD1 (5 bases). The CDR3 is made up of 11 amino acids. The germline V and J ends were trimmed by 3 bases and 14 bases, with 12 bases remaining between them. Per the germline V gene, CDR1 is MDHEN and CDR2 is SYDVKM.

This clonotype appeared a few times. The chain couples TRBV7-9 to TRBJ2-5; 8 bases match TRBD1. The V gene's germline CDR1 is SEHNR and CDR2 FQNEAQ (reference sequence). J gave up 5 bases and V 7 bases, and 15 bases lay outside the gene matches. CDR3 length: 16 amino acids. In DNA, the CDR3 is TGTGCCAGCACCTATGGACAGGGTCAATGGGGGGAGACCCAGTACTTC. Its translation: CASTYGQGQWGETQYF. The full variable domain, rest sourced from reference TRBV7-9 and TRBJ2-5, is DTGVSQNPRHKITKRGQNVTFRCDPISEHNRLYWYRQTLGQGPEFLTYFQNEAQLEKSRLLSDRFSAERPKGSFSTLEIQRTEQGDSAMYLCASTYGQGQWGETQYFGPGTRLLVL.

The chain is built from TRBV29-1 and TRBJ2-7, with 13 bases identical to TRBD2. J lost 3 bases, V lost 4 bases, and 9 bases had no gene match. Germline V lookup: CDR1 SQVTM, CDR2 ANQGSEA. This CDR3 is 16 amino acids long. The CDR3 reads CSVVGLAGDMIYEQYF. CDR3 bases: TGCAGCGTTGTCGGACTAGCGGGGGACATGATCTACGAGCAGTACTTC.

This clonotype came up a few times. The V gene is TRBV20-1, the J gene TRBJ2-7, with D unresolved. The germline CDR1 and CDR2 sequences are DFQATT and SNEGSKA (reference sequence). CDR3 length equals 11 residues. Trimming pared 3 bases from V and 7 bases from J, leaving 10 bases between. CDR3 DNA sequence: TGCAGTGCTAGGGAAAAGACAGAGCAGTACTTC. Translation: CSAREKTEQYF.

The chain combines TRBV27 with TRBJ1-2, with 8 positions matching TRBD1. V was clipped by 2 bases and J by 6 bases; unmatched bases: 5. Germline-derived CDR1 and CDR2 are MNHEY and SMNVEV (reference sequence). This CDR3 is built from 14 residues. The CDR3 region is CASSLAGGTDGYTF. CDR3 nucleotides: TGTGCCAGCAGTTTAGCAGGGGGCACCGATGGCTACACCTTC.

This clonotype showed up many times. This chain links TRBV7-3 with TRBJ2-1, with 10 nucleotides matching TRBD2. This CDR3 is 17 amino acids long. V was clipped by 3 bases and J by 0 bases; unmatched bases: 5. Germline-derived CDR1 and CDR2 are SGHTA and FQGTGA. The DNA for the CDR3 is TGTGCCAGCAGCTTGGGGCTAGCGGGGGCCTCCTACAATGAGCAGTTCTTC. It encodes CASSLGLAGASYNEQFF.

The J gene is TRBJ2-7, the V gene TRBV4-1, with 8 bases aligning to TRBD1. Germline loops: CDR1 MGHRA, CDR2 YSYEKL. The CDR3 extends over 14 amino acids. The J segment lost 2 bases and the V segment lost 2 bases, leaving 2 bases of the junction unmatched. CDR3 sequence (DNA): TGCGCCAGCAGCCAAAAGACAGGGGCCTACGAGCAGTACTTC. Its translation is CASSQKTGAYEQYF.

This clonotype was seen a handful of times. Here the CDR3 DNA reads TGTGCCATCAGTGACCGACAGGGGGGAAATAATCAGCCCCAGCATTTT. Translation gives CAISDRQGGNNQPQHF. The genes are TRBV10-3 and TRBJ1-5; 9 bases map to TRBD1. The CDR3 is 16 amino acids. Per germline, CDR1 ENHRY and CDR2 SYGVKD. Trimming at V came to 3 bases and at J to 4 bases, leaving 7 bases not matched to a gene.

The rearrangement joins TRBV5-1 to TRBJ2-5, with 7 bases fitting TRBD2. The J segment lost 3 bases and the V segment lost 4 bases, leaving 15 bases of the junction unmatched. The CDR3 sequence is 17 residues long. Germline loops: CDR1 SGHRS, CDR2 YFSETQ. CDR3 region: CASSPALSEAGEETQYF. CDR3 bases: TGCGCCAGCAGCCCCGCGTTATCCGAGGCGGGAGAAGAGACCCAGTACTTC.

Turning to this clonotype: The germline gene is not matched at one end of the junction; a read error may be the cause. V gene TRBV7-9 combines with J gene TRBJ2-3; D may be TRBD1 (5 bases). The CDR3 runs to 12 residues. Looked up from germline, CDR1 is SEHNR and CDR2 is FQNEAQ (reference sequence). The chain's CDR3 is CASGESTGTQYF. The CDR3 nucleotides read TGTGCCAGCGGGGAATCCACAGGTACGCAGTATTTT.

The V call is TRBV10-3, the J call TRBJ1-4, with D perhaps matching TRBD1 (5 bases). The CDR3 contains 17 residues. Deletions cut 0 bases from V and 0 bases from J, with 11 bases between. In germline, CDR1 is ENHRY, CDR2 SYGVKD. CDR3 amino acids: CAISESEGKPTNEKLFF. In nucleotides, the CDR3 is TGTGCCATCAGTGAGTCGGAGGGGAAGCCAACTAATGAAAAACTGTTTTTT.

The V gene is TRBV5-1, the J gene TRBJ2-5; no firm D call. The V and J ends lost 0 bases and 2 bases respectively, with 8 bases between them. CDR3 length: 14 amino acids. Germline V lookup: CDR1 SGHRS, CDR2 YFSETQ. CDR3: CASSLVTHQETQYF. The CDR3 DNA is TGCGCCAGCAGCTTGGTAACCCATCAAGAGACCCAGTACTTC.

The V and J genes are TRBV6-1 and TRBJ2-3; 13 bases line up with TRBD2. V shed 5 bases, J shed 0 bases, and the junction held 8 bases outside the gene matches. This CDR3 comprises 18 residues. The germline V gene has CDR1 MNHNS and CDR2 SASEGT. In DNA form, the CDR3 reads TGTGCCAGCAGTCAGGGGGGACTAGCGGGGATTAGCACAGATACGCAGTATTTT. Protein sequence: CASSQGGLAGISTDTQYF.

This clonotype has only a few counts. This rearrangement joins TRBV29-1 to TRBJ2-5, with D uncertain. CDR1 is SQVTM and CDR2 is ANQGSEA in the germline V gene. Trimming stripped 8 bases from V and 5 bases from J, with 12 bases between. The CDR3 extends over 11 amino acids. CDR3 bases: TGCAGCATTCGCCTTGGCGAGACCCAGTACTTC. Translating it yields CSIRLGETQYF.

This chain links TRBV2 with TRBJ2-3; TRBD2 matches at 7 bases. V was clipped by 6 bases and J by 4 bases; unmatched bases: 7. The germline V gene has CDR1 SNHLY and CDR2 FYNNEI. This CDR3 region has 14 residues. The CDR3 nucleotides are TGTGCCAGCAGGGCGGGAGCTACCGCAGATACGCAGTATTTT. It encodes CASRAGATADTQYF.

The CDR3 loop reads CASSDPTGGQADGTDTQYF. CDR3 in DNA: TGTGCCAGCAGCGACCCAACGGGCGGGCAGGCCGACGGCACAGATACGCAGTATTTT. The gene calls are TRBV9 and TRBJ2-3; a weak D match, TRBD2 (5 bases). Trimming cost V 3 bases and J 1 base, with 24 bases left between them. Germline CDR1 and CDR2: SGDLS and YYNGEE. There are 19 residues in the CDR3. Full variable domain (missing parts from reference TRBV9 and TRBJ2-3): DSGVTQTPKHLITATGQRVTLRCSPRSGDLSVYWYQQSLDQGLQFLIQYYNGEERAKGNILERFSAQQFPDLHSELNLSSLELGDSALYFCASSDPTGGQADGTDTQYFGPGTRLTVL.

V usage is TRBV5-5 and J usage is TRBJ1-2, with D maybe TRBD1 (6 bases). Germline-derived CDR1 and CDR2 are SGHKS and YYEKEE (reference sequence). The CDR3 extends over 16 amino acids. Trimming shortened V by 0 bases and J by 5 bases, and 17 bases separated the two germline ends. The CDR3 sequence is CASSLAGRGLGYGYTF. CDR3 bases: TGTGCCAGCAGCTTGGCGGGCAGGGGATTAGGATATGGCTACACCTTC.

This clonotype was observed a few times. This chain links TRBV7-9 with TRBJ2-5, with D perhaps TRBD1 (5 bases). The J call is doubtful: the DNA matches TRBJ2-1 better. Germline V gene data show CDR1 as SEHNR and CDR2 as FQNEAQ (reference sequence). This CDR3 comprises 15 residues. CDR3 in DNA: TGTGCCAGCAGCTTAGGGTTCGGGCAAGGGGATGAGCAGTTCTTC. Translation gives CASSLGFGQGDEQFF.

This clonotype was seen many times. The chain combines TRBV2 with TRBJ1-4, with D unresolved. V gave up 0 bases and J gave up 8 bases, with 7 bases separating them. Germline V gene data show CDR1 as SNHLY and CDR2 as FYNNEI. This CDR3 has 13 residues. DNA for the CDR3: TGTGCCAGCAGTGAAGCGCTTCGAGAAAAACTGTTTTTT. Residues: CASSEALREKLFF.

The chain carries TRBV7-2 and TRBJ2-5, with D perhaps TRBD1 (6 bases). V lost 5 bases and J 5 bases, leaving 18 bases between the germline ends. This CDR3 has 15 residues. CDR1 and CDR2 from the germline V gene are SGHTA and FQGNSA. CDR3 protein: CASSLLSMRGETQYF. The DNA for the CDR3 is TGTGCCAGCAGCCTACTATCAATGAGGGGGGAGACCCAGTACTTC.

There are a few counts of this clonotype. The chain carries TRBV29-1 and TRBJ2-7, with D possibly TRBD2 on 5 matching bases. The CDR3 has 13 residues. Germline V gene data show CDR1 as SQVTM and CDR2 as ANQGSEA. V was shortened by 4 bases and J by 2 bases, with 12 bases between the two germline ends. The CDR3 DNA reads as TGCAGCGTTGGAAAAGGACTCACCTACGAGCAGTACTTC. Its translation: CSVGKGLTYEQYF.

This clonotype was observed a few times. The rearrangement joins TRBV6-1 to TRBJ2-3; no clear D gene. CDR1 and CDR2 (germline): MNHNS, SASEGT. The CDR3 totals 12 residues. Trimming shortened V by 1 base and J by 4 bases, and 3 bases separated the two germline ends. The CDR3 reads CASSEGADTQYF. CDR3 in DNA: TGTGCCAGCAGTGAAGGGGCAGATACGCAGTATTTT.

The chain is built from TRBV11-1 and TRBJ2-1; 7 bases are shared with TRBD2. In germline, CDR1 is SGHAT, CDR2 FQDESV (reference sequence). The CDR3 is 17 residues long. V trimming: 1 base; J trimming: 8 bases; junction bases outside the gene matches: 14. The CDR3 region has the DNA TGTGCCAGCAGCTTAGAAGCGGGGACCCGTGTTAGGGATGAGCAGTTCTTC. This translates into CASSLEAGTRVRDEQFF.

This rearrangement joins TRBV4-1 to TRBJ2-5, with D perhaps assigned TRBD1 or TRBD2 (5 bases each). Trimming stripped 2 bases from V and 5 bases from J, with 15 bases between. The CDR3 consists of 15 residues. The germline V gene encodes CDR1 MGHRA and CDR2 YSYEKL. CDR3 amino acids: CASSQTLRGEETQYF. The CDR3 DNA follows: TGCGCCAGCAGCCAAACTCTTCGAGGGGAGGAGACCCAGTACTTC.